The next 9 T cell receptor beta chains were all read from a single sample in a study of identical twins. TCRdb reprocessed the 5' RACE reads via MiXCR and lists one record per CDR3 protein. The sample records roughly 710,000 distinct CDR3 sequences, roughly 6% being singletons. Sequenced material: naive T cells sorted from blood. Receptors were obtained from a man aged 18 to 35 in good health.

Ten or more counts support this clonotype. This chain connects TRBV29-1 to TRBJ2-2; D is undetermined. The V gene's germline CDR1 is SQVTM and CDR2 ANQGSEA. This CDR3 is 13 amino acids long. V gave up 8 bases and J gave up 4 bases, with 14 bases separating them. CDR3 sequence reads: CSTAGFSTGELFF. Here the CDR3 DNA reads TGCAGCACCGCTGGGTTCAGCACCGGGGAGCTGTTTTTT.

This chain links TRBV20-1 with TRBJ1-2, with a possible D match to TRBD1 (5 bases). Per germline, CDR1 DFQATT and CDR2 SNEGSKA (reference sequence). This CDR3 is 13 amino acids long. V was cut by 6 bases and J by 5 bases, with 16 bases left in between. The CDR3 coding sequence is TGCAGTGCGATCCGGGGGGGAGTTTATGGCTACACCTTC. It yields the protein CSAIRGGVYGYTF.

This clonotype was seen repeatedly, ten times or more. For the CDR3, the DNA is TGTGCCAGCAGTTTGCTTCGGGGTAGTCGACTGTTTTTT. Its protein is CASSLLRGSRLFF. The chain combines TRBV28 with TRBJ1-4; D unclear. Germline CDR1 MDHEN, CDR2 SYDVKM. The CDR3 has 13 residues. Trimming removed 3 bases at V and 13 bases at J, with 15 bases between.

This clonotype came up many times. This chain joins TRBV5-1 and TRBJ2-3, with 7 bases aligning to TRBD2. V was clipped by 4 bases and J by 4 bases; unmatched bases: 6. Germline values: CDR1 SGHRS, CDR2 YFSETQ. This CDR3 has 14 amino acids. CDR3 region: CASSPGGYADTQYF. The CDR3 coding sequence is TGCGCCAGCAGCCCCGGGGGGTACGCAGATACGCAGTATTTT.

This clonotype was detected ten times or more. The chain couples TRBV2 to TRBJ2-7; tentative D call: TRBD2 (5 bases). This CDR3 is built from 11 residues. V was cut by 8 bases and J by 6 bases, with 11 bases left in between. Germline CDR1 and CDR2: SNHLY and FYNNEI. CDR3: CASDGESEQYF. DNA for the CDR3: TGTGCCAGCGATGGGGAGAGCGAGCAGTACTTC.

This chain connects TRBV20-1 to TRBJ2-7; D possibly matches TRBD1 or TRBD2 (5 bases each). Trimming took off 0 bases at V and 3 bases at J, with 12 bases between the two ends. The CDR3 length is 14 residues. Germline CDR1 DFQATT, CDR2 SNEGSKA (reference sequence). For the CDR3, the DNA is TGCAGTGCTAGAGAGACTACAGGATTCTACGAGCAGTACTTC. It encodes CSARETTGFYEQYF.

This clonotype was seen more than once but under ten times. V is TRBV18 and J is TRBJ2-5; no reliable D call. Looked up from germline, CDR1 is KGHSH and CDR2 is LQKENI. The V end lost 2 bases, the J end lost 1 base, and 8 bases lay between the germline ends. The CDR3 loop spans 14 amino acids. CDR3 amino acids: CASSPSSVQETQYF. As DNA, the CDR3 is TGTGCCAGCTCACCATCGTCAGTCCAAGAGACCCAGTACTTC.

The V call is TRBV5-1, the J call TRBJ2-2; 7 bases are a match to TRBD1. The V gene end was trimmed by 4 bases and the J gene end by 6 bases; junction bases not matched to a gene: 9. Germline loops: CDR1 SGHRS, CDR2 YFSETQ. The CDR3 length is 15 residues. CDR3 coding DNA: TGCGCCAGCAGCCCAGGGACAGAAGGAGCCGGGGAGCTGTTTTTT. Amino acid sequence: CASSPGTEGAGELFF. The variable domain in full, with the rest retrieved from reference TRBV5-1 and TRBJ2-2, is KAGVTQTPRYLIKTRGQQVTLSCSPISGHRSVSWYQQTPGQGLQFLFEYFSETQRNKGNFPGRFSGRQFSNSRSEMNVSTLELGDSALYLCASSPGTEGAGELFFGEGSRLTVL.

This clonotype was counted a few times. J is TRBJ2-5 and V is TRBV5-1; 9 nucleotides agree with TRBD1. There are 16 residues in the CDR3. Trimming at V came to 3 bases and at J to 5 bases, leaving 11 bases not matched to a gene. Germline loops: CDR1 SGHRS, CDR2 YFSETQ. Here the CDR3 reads CASSSGTGMVWETQYF. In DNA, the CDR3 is TGCGCCAGCAGCTCCGGGACAGGGATGGTATGGGAGACCCAGTACTTC.